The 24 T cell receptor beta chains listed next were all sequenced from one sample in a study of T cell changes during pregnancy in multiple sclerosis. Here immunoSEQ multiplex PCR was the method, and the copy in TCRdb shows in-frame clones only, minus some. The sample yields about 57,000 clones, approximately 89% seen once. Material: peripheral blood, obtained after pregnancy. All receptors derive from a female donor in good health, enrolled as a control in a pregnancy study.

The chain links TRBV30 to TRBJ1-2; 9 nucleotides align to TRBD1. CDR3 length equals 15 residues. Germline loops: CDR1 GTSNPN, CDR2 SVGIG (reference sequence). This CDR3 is CGYGLPDRGNYGYTF. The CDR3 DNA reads TGTGGATATGGGTTGCCGGACAGGGGTAACTATGGCTACACCTTC.

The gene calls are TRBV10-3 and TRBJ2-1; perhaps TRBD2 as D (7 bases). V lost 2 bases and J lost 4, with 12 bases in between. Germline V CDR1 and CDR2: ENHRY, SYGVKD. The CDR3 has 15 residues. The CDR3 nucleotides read TGTGCCATCAGTGAGCGCGGGGGCACTTACAATGAGCAGTTCTTC. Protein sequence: CAISERGGTYNEQFF.

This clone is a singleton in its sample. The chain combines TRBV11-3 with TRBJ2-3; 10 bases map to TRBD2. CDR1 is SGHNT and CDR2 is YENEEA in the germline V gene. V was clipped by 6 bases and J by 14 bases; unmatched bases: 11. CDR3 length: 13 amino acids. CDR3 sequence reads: CASSQDPSGGRYF. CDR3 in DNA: TGTGCCAGCAGTCAAGATCCTAGCGGGGGAAGGTATTTT.

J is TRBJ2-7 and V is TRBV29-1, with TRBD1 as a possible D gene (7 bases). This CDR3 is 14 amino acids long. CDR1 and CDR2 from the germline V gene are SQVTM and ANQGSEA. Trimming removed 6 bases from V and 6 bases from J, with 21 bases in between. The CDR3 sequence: CSVVPGGQRSEQYF. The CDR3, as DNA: TGCAGCGTCGTGCCAGGGGGGCAGAGGAGCGAGCAGTACTTC.

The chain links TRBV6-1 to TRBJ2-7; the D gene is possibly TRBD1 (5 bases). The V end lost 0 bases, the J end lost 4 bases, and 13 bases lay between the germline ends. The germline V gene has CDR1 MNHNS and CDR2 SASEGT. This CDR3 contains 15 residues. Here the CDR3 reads CASSEAGRADYEQYF. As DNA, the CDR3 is TGTGCCAGCAGTGAAGCTGGCAGGGCGGATTACGAGCAGTACTTC.

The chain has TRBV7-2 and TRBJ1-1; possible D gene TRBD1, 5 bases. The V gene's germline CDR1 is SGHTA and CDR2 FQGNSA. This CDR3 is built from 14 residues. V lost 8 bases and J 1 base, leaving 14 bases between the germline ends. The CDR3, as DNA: TGTGCCAGCGGCTACAGGACGGAGAACACTGAAGCTTTCTTT. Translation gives CASGYRTENTEAFF.

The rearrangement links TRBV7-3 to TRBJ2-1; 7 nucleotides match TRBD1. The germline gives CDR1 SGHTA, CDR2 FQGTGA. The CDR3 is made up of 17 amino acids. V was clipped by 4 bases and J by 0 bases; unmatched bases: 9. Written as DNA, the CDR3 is TGTGCCAGCAGCTACCGAGGGACAGCGAGCTCCTACAATGAGCAGTTCTTC. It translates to CASSYRGTASSYNEQFF.

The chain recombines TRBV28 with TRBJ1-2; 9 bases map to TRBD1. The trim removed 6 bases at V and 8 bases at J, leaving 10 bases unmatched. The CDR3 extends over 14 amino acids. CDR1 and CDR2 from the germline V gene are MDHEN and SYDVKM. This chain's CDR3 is CASRYTGGARGYTF. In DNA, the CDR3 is TGTGCCAGCAGATACACAGGGGGCGCTAGGGGCTACACCTTC.

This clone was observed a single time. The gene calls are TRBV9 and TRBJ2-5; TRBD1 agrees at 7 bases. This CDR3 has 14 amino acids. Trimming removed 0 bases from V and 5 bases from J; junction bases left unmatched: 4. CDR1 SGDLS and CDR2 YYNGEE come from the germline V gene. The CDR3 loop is CASSVGQGVETQYF. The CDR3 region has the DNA TGTGCCAGCAGCGTAGGACAGGGCGTGGAGACCCAGTACTTC. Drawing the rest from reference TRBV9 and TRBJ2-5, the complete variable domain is DSGVTQTPKHLITATGQRVTLRCSPRSGDLSVYWYQQSLDQGLQFLIQYYNGEERAKGNILERFSAQQFPDLHSELNLSSLELGDSALYFCASSVGQGVETQYFGPGTRLLVL.

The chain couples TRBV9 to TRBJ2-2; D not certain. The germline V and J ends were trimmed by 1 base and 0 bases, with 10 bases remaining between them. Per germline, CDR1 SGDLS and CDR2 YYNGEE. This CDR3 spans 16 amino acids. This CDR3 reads CASSVLLGANTGELFF. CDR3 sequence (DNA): TGTGCCAGCAGCGTACTGCTGGGCGCGAACACCGGGGAGCTGTTTTTT. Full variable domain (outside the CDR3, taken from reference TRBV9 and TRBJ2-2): DSGVTQTPKHLITATGQRVTLRCSPRSGDLSVYWYQQSLDQGLQFLIQYYNGEERAKGNILERFSAQQFPDLHSELNLSSLELGDSALYFCASSVLLGANTGELFFGEGSRLTVL.

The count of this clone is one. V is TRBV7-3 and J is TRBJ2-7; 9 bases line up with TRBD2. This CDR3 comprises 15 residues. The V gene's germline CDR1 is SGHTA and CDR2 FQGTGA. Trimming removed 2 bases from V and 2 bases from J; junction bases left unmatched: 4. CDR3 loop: CASSLGGGRAYEQYF. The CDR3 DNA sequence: TGTGCCAGCAGCTTAGGCGGCGGGAGGGCCTACGAGCAGTACTTC.

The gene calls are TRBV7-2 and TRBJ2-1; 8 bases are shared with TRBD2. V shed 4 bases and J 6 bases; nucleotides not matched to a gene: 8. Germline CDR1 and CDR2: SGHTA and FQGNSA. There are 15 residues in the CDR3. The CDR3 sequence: CASSSYSGTSNEQFF. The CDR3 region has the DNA TGTGCCAGCAGCTCTTACTCCGGGACTAGCAATGAGCAGTTCTTC.

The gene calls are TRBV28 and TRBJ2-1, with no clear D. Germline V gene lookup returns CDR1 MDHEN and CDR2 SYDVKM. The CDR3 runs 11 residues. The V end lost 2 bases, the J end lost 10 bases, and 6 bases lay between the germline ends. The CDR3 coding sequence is TGTGCCAGCAGTTTAGGGCAAGAGCAGTTCTTC. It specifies CASSLGQEQFF.

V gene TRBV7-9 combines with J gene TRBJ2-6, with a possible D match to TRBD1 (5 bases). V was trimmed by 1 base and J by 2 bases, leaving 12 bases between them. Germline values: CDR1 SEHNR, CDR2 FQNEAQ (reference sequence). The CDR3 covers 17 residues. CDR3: CASSLDLGAAGANVLTF. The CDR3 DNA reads TGTGCCAGCAGCTTAGATCTTGGGGCCGCTGGGGCCAACGTCCTGACTTTC.

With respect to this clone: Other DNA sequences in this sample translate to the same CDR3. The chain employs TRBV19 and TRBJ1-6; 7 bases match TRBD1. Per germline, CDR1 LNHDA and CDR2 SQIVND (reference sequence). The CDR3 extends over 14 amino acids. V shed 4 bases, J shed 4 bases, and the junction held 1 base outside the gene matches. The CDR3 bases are TGTGCCAGTAGTACGGGACAGTATAATTCACCCCTCCACTTT. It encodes CASSTGQYNSPLHF.

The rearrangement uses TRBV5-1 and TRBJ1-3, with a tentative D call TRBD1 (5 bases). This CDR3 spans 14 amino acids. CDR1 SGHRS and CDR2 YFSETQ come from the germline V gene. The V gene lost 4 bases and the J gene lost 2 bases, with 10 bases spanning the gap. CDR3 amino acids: CASSADRAGNTIYF. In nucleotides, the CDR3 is TGCGCCAGCAGCGCCGACAGAGCTGGAAACACCATATATTTT. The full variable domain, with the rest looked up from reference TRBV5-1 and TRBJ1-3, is KAGVTQTPRYLIKTRGQQVTLSCSPISGHRSVSWYQQTPGQGLQFLFEYFSETQRNKGNFPGRFSGRQFSNSRSEMNVSTLELGDSALYLCASSADRAGNTIYFGEGSWLTVV.

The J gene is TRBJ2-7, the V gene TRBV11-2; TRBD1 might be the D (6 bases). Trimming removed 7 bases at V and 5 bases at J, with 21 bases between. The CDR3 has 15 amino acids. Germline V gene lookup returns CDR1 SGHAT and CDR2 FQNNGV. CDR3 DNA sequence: TGTGCCAGCAACGACAGGACCCTCGACCGACACGAGCAGTACTTC. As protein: CASNDRTLDRHEQYF. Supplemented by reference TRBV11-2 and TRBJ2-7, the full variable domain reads EAGVAQSPRYKIIEKRQSVAFWCNPISGHATLYWYQQILGQGPKLLIQFQNNGVVDDSQLPKDRFSAERLKGVDSTLKIQPAKLEDSAVYLCASNDRTLDRHEQYFGPGTRLTVT.

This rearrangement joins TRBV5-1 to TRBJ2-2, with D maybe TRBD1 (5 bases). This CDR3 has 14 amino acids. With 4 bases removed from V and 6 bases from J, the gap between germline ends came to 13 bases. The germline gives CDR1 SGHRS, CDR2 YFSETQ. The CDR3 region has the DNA TGCGCCAGCAGCAGTCAGGGAACCCCCGGGGAGCTGTTTTTT. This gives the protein CASSSQGTPGELFF.

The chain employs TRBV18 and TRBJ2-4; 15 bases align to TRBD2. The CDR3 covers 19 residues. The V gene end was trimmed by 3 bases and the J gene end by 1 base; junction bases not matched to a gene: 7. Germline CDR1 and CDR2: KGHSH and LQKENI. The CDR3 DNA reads TGTGCCAGCTCACCCCCGGGACTAGCGGGAGGAGGGGCCAAAAACATTCAGTACTTC. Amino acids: CASSPPGLAGGGAKNIQYF.

In nucleotides, the CDR3 is TGTGCCAGCTCACCCGCGAACACCGGGGAGCTGTTTTTT. It yields the protein CASSPANTGELFF. V gene TRBV18 combines with J gene TRBJ2-2, with unresolved D. The CDR3 contains 13 residues. Germline V CDR1 and CDR2: KGHSH, LQKENI. Trimming pared 3 bases from V and 0 bases from J, leaving 2 bases between. The whole variable domain, remainder taken from reference TRBV18 and TRBJ2-2, is NAGVMQNPRHLVRRRGQEARLRCSPMKGHSHVYWYRQLPEEGLKFMVYLQKENIIDESGMPKERFSAEFPKEGPSILRIQQVVRGDSAAYFCASSPANTGELFFGEGSRLTVL.

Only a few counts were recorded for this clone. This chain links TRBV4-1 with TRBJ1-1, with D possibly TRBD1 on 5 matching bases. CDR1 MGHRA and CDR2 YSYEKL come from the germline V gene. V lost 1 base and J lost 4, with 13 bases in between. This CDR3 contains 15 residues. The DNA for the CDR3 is TGCGCCAGCAGCCAAGCGCGGGGCGCTATCACTGAAGCTTTCTTT. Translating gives CASSQARGAITEAFF.

The CDR3 nucleotides read TGTGCCATCAGCGACAGGGGCCCCCCCAGCAATCAGCCCCAGCATTTT. It specifies CAISDRGPPSNQPQHF. This chain links TRBV10-3 with TRBJ1-5; 8 nucleotides line up with TRBD1. V gave up 6 bases and J gave up 1 base; unmatched junction bases: 8. Germline V gives CDR1 ENHRY, CDR2 SYGVKD. This CDR3 region has 16 residues.

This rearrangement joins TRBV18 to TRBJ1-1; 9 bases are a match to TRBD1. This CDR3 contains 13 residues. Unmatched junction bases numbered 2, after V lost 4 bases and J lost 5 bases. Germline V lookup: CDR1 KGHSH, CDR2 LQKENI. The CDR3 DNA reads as TGTGCCAGCTCACGGACAGGGGAAACTGAAGCTTTCTTT. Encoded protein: CASSRTGETEAFF.

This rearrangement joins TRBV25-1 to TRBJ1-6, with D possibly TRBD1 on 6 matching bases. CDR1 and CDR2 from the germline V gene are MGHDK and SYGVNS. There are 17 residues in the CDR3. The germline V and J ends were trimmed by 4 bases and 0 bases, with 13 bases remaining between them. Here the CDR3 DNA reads TGTGCCAGCAGTGGGGAGGGGGGGCTCTCCTATAATTCACCCCTCCACTTT. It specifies CASSGEGGLSYNSPLHF.